The 24 T cell receptor beta chains given below trace back to one sample, sequenced in a study of CD8 T cells in Susac syndrome (dated by TCRdb to about 2019). Preparation of the library involved the immunoSEQ multiplex PCR assay. RNA was extracted using the RNeasy kit, and roughly 0.5 to 1 ug of the RNA was reverse transcribed with random hexamers. Using fastp trimming at Q25 and MiXCR clonotype assembly, TCRdb reanalyzed the public sequencing data and kept in-frame beta chains. Entries are consolidated by CDR3 protein sequence, retaining the most common genes and DNA. Here the sample has tens of thousands of distinct CDR3 sequences; 95% to 96% occur a single time. Approximately 0.62% of the sample belongs to the ten largest clones. The source material was CD8+ T cells from PBMCs. These receptors were collected from a human donor with Susac syndrome.

This clonotype was observed once. The chain is built from TRBV4-3 and TRBJ2-3, with D perhaps TRBD1 (6 bases). Trimming pared 8 bases from V and 4 bases from J, leaving 10 bases between. Germline V lookup: CDR1 LGHNA, CDR2 YSLEER. This CDR3 region has 12 residues. The CDR3 protein is CASSQGSDTQYF. CDR3 bases: TGCGCCAGCTCACAGGGCTCAGATACGCAGTATTTT.

The rearrangement joins TRBV7-2 to TRBJ1-2, with D possibly matching TRBD1 (5 bases). The CDR3 totals 12 residues. Deletions cut 3 bases from V and 8 bases from J, with 10 bases between. The germline CDR1 and CDR2 sequences are SGHTA and FQGNSA. CDR3 loop: CASSFRALGYTF. The DNA for the CDR3 is TGTGCCAGCAGCTTCAGGGCGCTAGGCTACACCTTC.

This clonotype was detected once. The chain combines TRBV5-6 with TRBJ2-3, with D tentatively TRBD2 (5 bases). The CDR3 runs to 15 residues. V was cut by 2 bases and J by 3 bases, with 13 bases left in between. Germline V gene lookup returns CDR1 SGHDT and CDR2 YYEEEE. The CDR3 protein is CASSFEGTATDTQYF. The CDR3 nucleotides read TGTGCCAGCAGCTTCGAGGGTACAGCGACAGATACGCAGTATTTT.

The chain carries TRBV20-1 and TRBJ1-1, with TRBD1 as a possible D gene (5 bases). Trimming removed 1 base at V and 9 bases at J, with 9 bases between. This CDR3 has 11 amino acids. From germline, CDR1 is DFQATT and CDR2 SNEGSKA (reference sequence). The CDR3 coding sequence is TGCAGTGCTAGAGCGGGGGAAAAAGCTTTCTTT. Its translation: CSARAGEKAFF.

The chain couples TRBV27 to TRBJ1-6; TRBD1 matches at 8 bases. J was trimmed by 7 bases and V by 6 bases; bases with no gene match: 8. The CDR3 runs 15 residues. Germline CDR1 and CDR2: MNHEY and SMNVEV (reference sequence). CDR3 amino acids: CASRTGAPRNSPLHF. The CDR3 DNA follows: TGTGCCAGCAGGACAGGGGCTCCAAGGAATTCACCCCTCCACTTT.

The J gene is TRBJ2-5, the V gene TRBV20-1; TRBD2 is a possible D gene (6 bases). The V gene's germline CDR1 is DFQATT and CDR2 SNEGSKA (reference sequence). The CDR3 runs to 12 residues. Trimming stripped 1 base from V and 7 bases from J, with 10 bases between. The CDR3 reads CSARAGGVTQYF. The CDR3 DNA follows: TGCAGTGCTAGAGCAGGAGGGGTGACCCAGTACTTC.

The chain recombines TRBV6-2 or TRBV6-3 with TRBJ1-1; D not certain. V lost 5 bases and J lost 8, with 12 bases in between. This CDR3 spans 12 amino acids. Per germline, CDR1 MNHEY and CDR2 SVGEGT. Written as DNA, the CDR3 is TGTGCCAGCAGTCCCTCGGGGATAGAAGCTTTCTTT. Translation: CASSPSGIEAFF.

This rearrangement joins TRBV6-2 or TRBV6-3 to TRBJ2-1, with no clear D. Trimming left V 7 bases short and J 6 bases short, with 7 bases between. There are 11 residues in the CDR3. Per the germline V gene, CDR1 is MNHEY and CDR2 is SVGEGT. The CDR3 spells CASTQLNEQFF. For the CDR3, the DNA is TGTGCCAGCACACAGCTCAATGAGCAGTTCTTC.

The V call is TRBV20-1, the J call TRBJ1-5, with 10 nucleotides matching TRBD1. Germline loops: CDR1 DFQATT, CDR2 SNEGSKA (reference sequence). The ends lost 0 bases at V and 4 bases at J; junction bases unmatched: 12. CDR3 length equals 18 residues. The CDR3 DNA is TGCAGTGCTAGAGAACCGGGACAGGGGATTAAGGGAAATCAGCCCCAGCATTTT. Translating gives CSAREPGQGIKGNQPQHF.

The V and J genes are TRBV4-3 and TRBJ2-5, with unresolved D. The CDR3 consists of 15 residues. Germline V lookup: CDR1 LGHNA, CDR2 YSLEER. Trimming left V 2 bases short and J 2 bases short, with 12 bases between. The CDR3 DNA reads as TGCGCCAGCAGCCAAAATGTGGCTGTACAAGAGACCCAGTACTTC. This sequence encodes CASSQNVAVQETQYF.

The chain combines TRBV7-2 with TRBJ1-5; unclear D gene. Looked up from germline, CDR1 is SGHTA and CDR2 is FQGNSA. V was clipped by 2 bases and J by 5 bases, with 13 bases between them. The CDR3 runs to 15 residues. The DNA for the CDR3 is TGTGCCAGCAGCTTAACCAGGAGAGGAGATCAGCCCCAGCATTTT. Protein sequence: CASSLTRRGDQPQHF.

The chain recombines TRBV20-1 with TRBJ2-5; 7 nucleotides match TRBD1. Germline trimming cut 6 bases from V and 3 bases from J; bases unmatched to any gene: 7. Germline V gene sequence: CDR1 DFQATT, CDR2 SNEGSKA (reference sequence). The CDR3 contains 13 residues. In DNA, the CDR3 is TGCAGTGCCCCAGGGACAGTAAAAGAGACCCAGTACTTC. Protein product: CSAPGTVKETQYF.

The chain links TRBV18 to TRBJ1-3, with D hard to call. Germline CDR1 KGHSH, CDR2 LQKENI. V was shortened by 6 bases and J by 1 base, with 7 bases between the two germline ends. This CDR3 region has 13 residues. CDR3 amino acids: CASSRLSGNTIYF. CDR3 nucleotide sequence: TGTGCCAGCTCCCGATTATCTGGAAACACCATATATTTT.

The gene calls are TRBV7-2 and TRBJ2-5; D ambiguous. V dropped 4 bases and J dropped 4 bases, with 7 bases sitting between them. This CDR3 has 12 residues. Germline V CDR1 and CDR2: SGHTA, FQGNSA. CDR3 sequence reads: CASSYYSETQYF. The CDR3 region has the DNA TGTGCCAGCAGCTACTACTCAGAGACCCAGTACTTC. The variable domain in full, with the rest retrieved from reference TRBV7-2 and TRBJ2-5, is GAGVSQSPSNKVTEKGKDVELRCDPISGHTALYWYRQSLGQGLEFLIYFQGNSAPDKSGLPSDRFSAERTGGSVSTLTIQRTQQEDSAVYLCASSYYSETQYFGPGTRLLVL.

The chain combines TRBV27 with TRBJ1-2, with TRBD1 matching over 7 bases. The CDR3 is 15 amino acids. V lost 8 bases, J lost 2 bases, and 11 bases stayed unmatched. Germline V gene lookup returns CDR1 MNHEY and CDR2 SMNVEV (reference sequence). The chain's CDR3 is CASRYKQTGNYGYTF. CDR3 DNA sequence: TGTGCCAGCCGTTATAAGCAGACAGGGAACTATGGCTACACCTTC.

The genes are TRBV30 and TRBJ2-1; 9 positions agree with TRBD1. This CDR3 is built from 13 residues. In germline, CDR1 is GTSNPN, CDR2 SVGIG (reference sequence). V gave up 0 bases and J gave up 6 bases; unmatched junction bases: 0. The CDR3, as DNA: TGTGCCTGGAGTGTGACAGGGGGCAATGAGCAGTTCTTC. This gives the protein CAWSVTGGNEQFF.

This clonotype appeared once. The genes are TRBV5-1 and TRBJ2-7; D gene uncertain. Germline loops: CDR1 SGHRS, CDR2 YFSETQ. The CDR3 extends over 14 amino acids. V dropped 0 bases and J dropped 2 bases, with 9 bases sitting between them. CDR3 sequence: CASSLGQWTYEQYF. The CDR3 DNA reads TGCGCCAGCAGCTTGGGGCAGTGGACCTACGAGCAGTACTTC. Drawing the rest from reference TRBV5-1 and TRBJ2-7, the complete variable domain is KAGVTQTPRYLIKTRGQQVTLSCSPISGHRSVSWYQQTPGQGLQFLFEYFSETQRNKGNFPGRFSGRQFSNSRSEMNVSTLELGDSALYLCASSLGQWTYEQYFGPGTRLTVT.

The chain couples TRBV7-2 to TRBJ2-5, with D perhaps given as TRBD1 or TRBD2 (8 bases each). Trimming left V 1 base short and J 3 bases short, with 18 bases between. The germline gives CDR1 SGHTA, CDR2 FQGNSA. The CDR3 loop spans 17 amino acids. As DNA, the CDR3 is TGTGCCAGCAGCTTAGGCCCGGGGGGGACAGGCGAAGAGACCCAGTACTTC. Amino acids: CASSLGPGGTGEETQYF. The full variable domain, its missing parts supplied by reference TRBV7-2 and TRBJ2-5, is GAGVSQSPSNKVTEKGKDVELRCDPISGHTALYWYRQSLGQGLEFLIYFQGNSAPDKSGLPSDRFSAERTGGSVSTLTIQRTQQEDSAVYLCASSLGPGGTGEETQYFGPGTRLLVL.

The chain joins TRBV20-1 to TRBJ2-7, with D tentatively TRBD2 (5 bases). CDR1 is DFQATT, CDR2 SNEGSKA, per germline (reference sequence). The ends were cut back, 5 bases at V and 4 bases at J, with 12 bases in the middle. The CDR3 covers 12 residues. The CDR3 sequence is CSAPRTVYEQYF. In DNA, the CDR3 is TGCAGTGCTCCGAGGACTGTGTACGAGCAGTACTTC.

This rearrangement joins TRBV18 to TRBJ2-5; the D gene could be TRBD1 or TRBD2 (5 bases each). This CDR3 is 15 amino acids long. Germline V gene sequence: CDR1 KGHSH, CDR2 LQKENI. The V end was cut by 5 bases, the J end by 0 bases, with 13 bases between. The CDR3 DNA sequence: TGTGCCAGCTCAGGGGACGTCGGGTACCAAGAGACCCAGTACTTC. It codes for CASSGDVGYQETQYF.

In this sample, this clonotype turned up once. The rearrangement links TRBV3-1 to TRBJ2-6; D not resolved. Between the trimmed V and J ends, which lost 4 bases and 0 bases, there was a span of 4 bases. The CDR3 consists of 14 residues. Germline V gene sequence: CDR1 LGHDT, CDR2 YNNKEL (reference sequence). CDR3 loop: CASSPGSGANVLTF. In nucleotides, the CDR3 is TGTGCCAGCAGCCCAGGCTCTGGGGCCAACGTCCTGACTTTC.

The rearrangement links TRBV20-1 to TRBJ1-5; a possible D gene is TRBD1 (6 bases). The CDR3 spans 11 residues. CDR1 and CDR2 (germline): DFQATT, SNEGSKA (reference sequence). With 0 bases removed from V and 9 bases from J, the gap between germline ends came to 6 bases. As DNA, the CDR3 is TGCAGTGCTAGAGAAGGGGGGCCCCAGCATTTT. This codes for CSAREGGPQHF.

This chain uses TRBV18 with TRBJ2-7, with 8 bases aligning to TRBD1. The CDR3 totals 13 residues. The V and J ends lost 6 bases and 3 bases, in that order; junction bases with no gene match: 4. CDR1 and CDR2 from the germline V gene are KGHSH and LQKENI. CDR3: CASSPGQDYEQYF. CDR3 nucleotides: TGTGCCAGCTCCCCGGGACAGGACTACGAGCAGTACTTC.

The chain employs TRBV12-5 and TRBJ1-2, with D unresolved. Trimming removed 1 base at V and 0 bases at J, with 3 bases between. This CDR3 contains 13 residues. Per germline, CDR1 LGHNT and CDR2 FRNRAP. CDR3 DNA sequence: TGTGCTAGTGGTTTGGCGCCTAACTATGGCTACACCTTC. It codes for CASGLAPNYGYTF.